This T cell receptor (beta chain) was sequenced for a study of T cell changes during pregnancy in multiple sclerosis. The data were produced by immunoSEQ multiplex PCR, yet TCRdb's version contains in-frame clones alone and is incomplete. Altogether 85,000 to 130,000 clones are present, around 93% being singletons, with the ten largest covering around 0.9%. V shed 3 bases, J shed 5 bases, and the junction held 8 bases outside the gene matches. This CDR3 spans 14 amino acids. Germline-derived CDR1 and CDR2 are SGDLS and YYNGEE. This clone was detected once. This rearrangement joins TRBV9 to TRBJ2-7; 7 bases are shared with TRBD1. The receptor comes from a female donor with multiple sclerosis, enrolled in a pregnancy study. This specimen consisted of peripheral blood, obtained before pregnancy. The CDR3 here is CASSAGQRSHEQYF. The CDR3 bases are TGTGCCAGCAGCGCGGGACAGAGAAGCCACGAGCAGTACTTC.